This note documents a single TCR beta chain sequence. No antigen is known for it. The sample originates from a study of Ad26.COV2.S vaccination and SARS-CoV-2 variants. Overall study results and limits: Recipients given vaccine exceeded placebo recipients in spike-specific TCR breadth. It is possible that the TCR breadth and depth analyses underestimated the total T cell responses.

The treatment here: 15 to 20 received Ad26.COV2.S at low or high dose, single or two shots; 5 received placebo; per-sample allocation not given. The samples were gathered on day 63 after the first injection of vaccine or placebo. V was trimmed by 3 bases and J by 4 bases, leaving 12 bases between them. The CDR3 runs to 14 residues. Looked up from germline, CDR1 is KGHSH and CDR2 is LQKENI. Clones were sequenced by immunoSEQ multiplex PCR, and TCRdb holds only the in-frame ones, with some missing. The data show 330,000 or so clones, 90% seen once. V gene TRBV18 combines with J gene TRBJ1-1, with D unclear. Material: peripheral blood, obtained in a trial of Ad26.COV2.S vaccine versus placebo. This sequence originates from a person between 18 and 60 years old who received the Ad26.COV2.S COVID-19 vaccine or a placebo. DNA of the CDR3: TGTGCCAGCTCACCCCCCCGGAGCGCCACTGAAGCTTTCTTT. It translates to CASSPPRSATEAFF. The variable domain in full, with the rest retrieved from reference TRBV18 and TRBJ1-1, is NAGVMQNPRHLVRRRGQEARLRCSPMKGHSHVYWYRQLPEEGLKFMVYLQKENIIDESGMPKERFSAEFPKEGPSILRIQQVVRGDSAAYFCASSPPRSATEAFFGQGTRLTVV.